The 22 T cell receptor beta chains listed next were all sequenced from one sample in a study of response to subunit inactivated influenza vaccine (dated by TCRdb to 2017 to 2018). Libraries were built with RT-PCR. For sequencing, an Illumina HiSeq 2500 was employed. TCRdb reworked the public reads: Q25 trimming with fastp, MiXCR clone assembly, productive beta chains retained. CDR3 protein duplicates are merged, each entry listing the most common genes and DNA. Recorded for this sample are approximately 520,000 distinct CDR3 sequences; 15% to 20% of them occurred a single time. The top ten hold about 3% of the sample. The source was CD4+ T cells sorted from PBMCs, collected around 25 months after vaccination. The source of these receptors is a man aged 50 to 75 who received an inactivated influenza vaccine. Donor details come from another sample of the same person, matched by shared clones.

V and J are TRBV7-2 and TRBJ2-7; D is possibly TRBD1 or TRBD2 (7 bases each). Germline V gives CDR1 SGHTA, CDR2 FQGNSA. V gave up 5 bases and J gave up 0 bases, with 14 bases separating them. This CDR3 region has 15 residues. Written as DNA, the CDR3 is TGTGCCAGCAGCCAGGGGGGGTCCTACTCCTACGAGCAGTACTTC. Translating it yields CASSQGGSYSYEQYF. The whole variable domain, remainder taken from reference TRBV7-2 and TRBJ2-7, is GAGVSQSPSNKVTEKGKDVELRCDPISGHTALYWYRQSLGQGLEFLIYFQGNSAPDKSGLPSDRFSAERTGGSVSTLTIQRTQQEDSAVYLCASSQGGSYSYEQYFGPGTRLTVT.

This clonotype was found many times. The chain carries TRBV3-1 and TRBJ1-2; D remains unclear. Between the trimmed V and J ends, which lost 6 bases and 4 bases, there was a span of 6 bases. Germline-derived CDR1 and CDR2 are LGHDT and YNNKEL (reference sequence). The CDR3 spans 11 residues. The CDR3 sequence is CASSTVYGYTF. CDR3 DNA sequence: TGTGCCAGCAGTACAGTCTATGGCTACACCTTC. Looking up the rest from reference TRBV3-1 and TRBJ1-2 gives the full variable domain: DTAVSQTPKYLVTQMGNDKSIKCEQNLGHDTMYWYKQDSKKFLKIMFSYNNKELIINETVPNRFSPKSPDKAHLNLHINSLELGDSAVYFCASSTVYGYTFGSGTRLTVV.

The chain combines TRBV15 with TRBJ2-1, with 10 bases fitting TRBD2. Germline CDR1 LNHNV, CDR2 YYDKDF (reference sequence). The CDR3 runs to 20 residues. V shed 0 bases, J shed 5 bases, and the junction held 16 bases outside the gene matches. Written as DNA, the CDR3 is TGTGCCACCAGCAGAGATTTTGGGGGTAGCGGGAGGCCGGGTAACAATGAGCAGTTCTTC. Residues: CATSRDFGGSGRPGNNEQFF.

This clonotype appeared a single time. CDR3: CASSPPLAVETQYF. CDR3 coding DNA: TGTGCCAGCAGCCCTCCCCTAGCGGTAGAGACCCAGTACTTC. The gene calls are TRBV11-2 and TRBJ2-5; TRBD2 matches at 7 bases. V was clipped by 5 bases and J by 4 bases; unmatched bases: 7. Germline V lookup: CDR1 SGHAT, CDR2 FQNNGV. This CDR3 is built from 14 residues.

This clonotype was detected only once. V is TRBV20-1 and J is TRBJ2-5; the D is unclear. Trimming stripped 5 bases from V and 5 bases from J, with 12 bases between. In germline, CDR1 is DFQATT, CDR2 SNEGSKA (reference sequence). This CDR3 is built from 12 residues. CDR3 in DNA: TGCAGTGCTCTTCCGGACCTGGAGACCCAGTACTTC. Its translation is CSALPDLETQYF.

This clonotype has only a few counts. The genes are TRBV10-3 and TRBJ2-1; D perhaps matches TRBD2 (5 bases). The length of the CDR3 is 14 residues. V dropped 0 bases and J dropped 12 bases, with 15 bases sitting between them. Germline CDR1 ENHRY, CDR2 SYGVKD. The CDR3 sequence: CAISESRRDNGQFF. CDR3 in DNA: TGTGCCATCAGTGAGTCGAGACGGGATAACGGGCAGTTCTTC.

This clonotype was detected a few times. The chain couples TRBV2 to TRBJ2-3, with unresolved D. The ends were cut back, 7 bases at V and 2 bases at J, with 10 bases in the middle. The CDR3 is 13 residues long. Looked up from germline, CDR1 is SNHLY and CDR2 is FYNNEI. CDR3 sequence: CASKLLPTDTQYF. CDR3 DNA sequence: TGTGCCAGCAAGCTACTACCCACAGATACGCAGTATTTT.

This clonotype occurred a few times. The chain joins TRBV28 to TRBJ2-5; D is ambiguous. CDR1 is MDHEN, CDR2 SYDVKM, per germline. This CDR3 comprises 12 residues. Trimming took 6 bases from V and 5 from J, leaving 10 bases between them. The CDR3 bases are TGTGCCAGCAGCCTGTGGAAGGAGACCCAGTACTTC. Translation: CASSLWKETQYF.

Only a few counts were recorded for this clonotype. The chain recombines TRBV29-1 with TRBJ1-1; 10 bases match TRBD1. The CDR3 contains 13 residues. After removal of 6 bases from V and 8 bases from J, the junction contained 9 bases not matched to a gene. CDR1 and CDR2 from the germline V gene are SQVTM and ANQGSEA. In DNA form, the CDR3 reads TGCAGCGTAAAACAGAGACAGGGGGCAGAAGCTTTCTTT. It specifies CSVKQRQGAEAFF.

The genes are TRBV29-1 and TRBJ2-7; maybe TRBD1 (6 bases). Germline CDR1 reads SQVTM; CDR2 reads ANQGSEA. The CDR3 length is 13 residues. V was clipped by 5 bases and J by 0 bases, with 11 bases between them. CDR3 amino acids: CSVRTGNSYEQYF. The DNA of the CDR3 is TGCAGCGTTCGTACAGGGAACTCCTACGAGCAGTACTTC.

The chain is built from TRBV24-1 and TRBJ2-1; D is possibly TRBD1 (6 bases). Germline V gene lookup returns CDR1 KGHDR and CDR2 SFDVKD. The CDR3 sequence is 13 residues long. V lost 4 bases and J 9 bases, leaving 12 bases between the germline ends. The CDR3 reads CATSDLGQSEQFF. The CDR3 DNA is TGTGCCACCAGTGACCTCGGACAGTCTGAGCAGTTCTTC.

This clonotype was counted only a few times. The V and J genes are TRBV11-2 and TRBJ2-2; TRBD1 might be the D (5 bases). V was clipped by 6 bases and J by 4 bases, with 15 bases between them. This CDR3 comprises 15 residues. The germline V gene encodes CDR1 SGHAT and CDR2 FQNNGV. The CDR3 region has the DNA TGTGCCAGCAGAGATAGACAGACAATCACCGGGGAGCTGTTTTTT. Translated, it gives CASRDRQTITGELFF.

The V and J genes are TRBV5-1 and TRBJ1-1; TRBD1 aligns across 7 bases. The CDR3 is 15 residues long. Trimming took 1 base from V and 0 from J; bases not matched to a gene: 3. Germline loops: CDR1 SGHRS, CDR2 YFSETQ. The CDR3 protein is CASSLWDSLNTEAFF. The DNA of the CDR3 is TGCGCCAGCAGCTTGTGGGACAGCCTGAACACTGAAGCTTTCTTT.

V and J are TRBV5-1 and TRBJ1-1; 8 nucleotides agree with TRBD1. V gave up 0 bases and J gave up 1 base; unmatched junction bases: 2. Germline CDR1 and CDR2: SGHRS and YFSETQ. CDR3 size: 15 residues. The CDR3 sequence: CASSLAGTGNTEAFF. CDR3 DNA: TGCGCCAGCAGCTTGGCCGGGACAGGGAACACTGAAGCTTTCTTT.

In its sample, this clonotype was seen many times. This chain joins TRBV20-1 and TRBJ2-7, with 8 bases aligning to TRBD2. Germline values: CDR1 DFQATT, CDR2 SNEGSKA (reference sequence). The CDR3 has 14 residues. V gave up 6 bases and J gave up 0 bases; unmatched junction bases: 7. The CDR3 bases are TGCAGTGCCACCGGACTAGCACACTCCTACGAGCAGTACTTC. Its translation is CSATGLAHSYEQYF.

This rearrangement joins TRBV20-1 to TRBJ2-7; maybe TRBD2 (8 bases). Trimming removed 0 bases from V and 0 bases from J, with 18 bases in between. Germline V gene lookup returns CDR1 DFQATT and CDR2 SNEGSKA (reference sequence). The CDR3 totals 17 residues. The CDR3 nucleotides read TGCAGTGCTAGAGATCCGGGAGGGGGCCTTTACTCCTACGAGCAGTACTTC. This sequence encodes CSARDPGGGLYSYEQYF.

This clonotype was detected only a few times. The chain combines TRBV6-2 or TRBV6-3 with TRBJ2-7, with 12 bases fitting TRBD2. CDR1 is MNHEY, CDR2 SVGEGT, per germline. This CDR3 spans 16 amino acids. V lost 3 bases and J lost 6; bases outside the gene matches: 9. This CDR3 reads CASSYYLAGGRFEQYF. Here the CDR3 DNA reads TGTGCCAGCAGTTATTATCTAGCGGGAGGGAGGTTCGAGCAGTACTTC.

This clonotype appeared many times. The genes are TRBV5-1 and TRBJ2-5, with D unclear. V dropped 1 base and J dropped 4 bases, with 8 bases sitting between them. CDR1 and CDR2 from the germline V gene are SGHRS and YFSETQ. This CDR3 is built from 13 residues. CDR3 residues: CASSLRIGETQYF. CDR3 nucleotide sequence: TGCGCCAGCAGCTTGCGGATAGGAGAGACCCAGTACTTC.

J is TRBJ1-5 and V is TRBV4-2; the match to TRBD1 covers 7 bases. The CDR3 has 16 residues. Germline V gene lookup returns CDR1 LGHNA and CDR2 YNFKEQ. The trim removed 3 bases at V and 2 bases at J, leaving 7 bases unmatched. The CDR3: CASSHDGTEGNQPQHF. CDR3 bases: TGTGCCAGCAGCCATGACGGGACAGAGGGCAATCAGCCCCAGCATTTT.

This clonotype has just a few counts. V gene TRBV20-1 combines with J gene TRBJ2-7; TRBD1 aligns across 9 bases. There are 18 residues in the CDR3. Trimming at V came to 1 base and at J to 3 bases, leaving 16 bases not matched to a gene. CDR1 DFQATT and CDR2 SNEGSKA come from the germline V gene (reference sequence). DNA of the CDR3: TGCAGTGCTAGAGTATCGGGACAGGGAACTTCTGTCGTCTACGAGCAGTACTTC. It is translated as CSARVSGQGTSVVYEQYF.

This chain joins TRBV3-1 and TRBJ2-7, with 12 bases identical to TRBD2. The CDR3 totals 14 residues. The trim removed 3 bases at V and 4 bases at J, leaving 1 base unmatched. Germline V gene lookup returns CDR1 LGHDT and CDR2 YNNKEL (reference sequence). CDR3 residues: CASSQTSGSYEQYF. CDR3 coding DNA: TGTGCCAGCAGCCAGACTAGCGGGAGTTACGAGCAGTACTTC.

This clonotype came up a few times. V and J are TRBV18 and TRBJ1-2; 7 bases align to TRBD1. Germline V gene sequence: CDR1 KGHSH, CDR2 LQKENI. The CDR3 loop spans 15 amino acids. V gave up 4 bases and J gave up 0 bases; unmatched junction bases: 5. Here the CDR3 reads CASSRGTVSNYGYTF. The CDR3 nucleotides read TGTGCCAGCTCACGGGGGACAGTCTCTAACTATGGCTACACCTTC.